Shown below are 13 T cell receptor beta chains from a single sample sequenced in a study of regulatory T cells in long-lasting Graves disease (dated by TCRdb to about 2021). Libraries were constructed by multiplex PCR. Sequenced on an Illumina HiSeq 4000. iRepertoire HTBI primers and Arm-PCR amplification of CDR3 regions were used to construct TCR beta libraries. Using fastp at Q25 and MiXCR, TCRdb reprocessed the public reads and kept productive beta chains. Each CDR3 protein appears once, grouped with its most common genes and DNA. The sample data list a few hundred thousand distinct CDR3 sequences, and about 17% of these were observed just once. The biggest ten clones account for less than 30% of the sample. The time point label corresponds to: newly diagnosed GD, antithyroid drugs for less than 3 months. RNA was extracted from PBMCs in TRIzol for both TCR sequencing and RNA sequencing. This sample also appeared in a second study, on T cells in Graves' hyperthyroidism and ophthalmopathy.

The sample here was peripheral blood mononuclear cells (PBMCs), taken at new diagnosis, from a patient treated with antithyroid drugs. The source of these receptors is a woman aged 18-29 years with Graves disease. Donor details come from another sample of the same person, matched by shared clones.

The chain recombines TRBV7-9 with TRBJ1-5; no firm D call. CDR3 length: 15 amino acids. Germline V gene data show CDR1 as SEHNR and CDR2 as FQNEAQ (reference sequence). Trimming removed 4 bases at V and 0 bases at J, with 10 bases between. CDR3 in amino acids: CASSSDQHSNQPQHF. The CDR3 nucleotides are TGTGCCAGCAGCTCGGACCAACATAGCAATCAGCCCCAGCATTTT.

This clonotype was found a few times. The chain uses TRBV27 and TRBJ1-1; the D is unclear. Germline V gene data show CDR1 as MNHEY and CDR2 as SMNVEV (reference sequence). Trimming shortened V by 9 bases and J by 2 bases, and 13 bases separated the two germline ends. The CDR3 has 13 residues. The CDR3: CASFTWTNTEAFF. In DNA form, the CDR3 reads TGTGCCAGTTTCACTTGGACTAACACTGAAGCTTTCTTT.

This clonotype was found many times. The chain joins TRBV20-1 to TRBJ2-5; D assignment may be TRBD1 or TRBD2 (5 bases each). V was shortened by 8 bases and J by 2 bases, with 18 bases between the two germline ends. Looked up from germline, CDR1 is DFQATT and CDR2 is SNEGSKA (reference sequence). This CDR3 has 14 amino acids. CDR3: CSPRTPGGQETQYF. The CDR3 nucleotides are TGCAGTCCCAGGACACCCGGAGGTCAAGAGACCCAGTACTTC.

In its sample, this clonotype was seen a few times. J is TRBJ2-1 and V is TRBV15; 9 bases are a match to TRBD2. This CDR3 is 15 amino acids long. Trimming removed 2 bases from V and 5 bases from J; junction bases left unmatched: 4. The germline CDR1 and CDR2 sequences are LNHNV and YYDKDF (reference sequence). The CDR3 nucleotides read TGTGCCACCAGCAGACCTAGCGGGATTAACAATGAGCAGTTCTTC. It codes for CATSRPSGINNEQFF.

This clonotype has a handful of counts. The chain uses TRBV6-5 and TRBJ2-7; D tentatively fits TRBD1 or TRBD2 (5 bases each). Germline CDR1 and CDR2: MNHEY and SVGAGI. The CDR3 is 16 amino acids. Trimming stripped 4 bases from V and 7 bases from J, with 23 bases between. CDR3 sequence reads: CASSLGTLGQPSEQYF. In nucleotides, the CDR3 is TGTGCCAGCAGTTTGGGGACCTTGGGCCAGCCTAGTGAGCAGTACTTC.

The chain has TRBV5-1 and TRBJ1-5; D gene ambiguous. This CDR3 comprises 15 residues. Trimming cost V 0 bases and J 5 bases, with 12 bases left between them. CDR1 is SGHRS and CDR2 is YFSETQ in the germline V gene. The CDR3 reads CASSLGHGRDQPQHF. Here the CDR3 DNA reads TGCGCCAGCAGCTTGGGGCATGGTAGGGATCAGCCCCAGCATTTT.

The chain recombines TRBV12-3 or TRBV12-4 with TRBJ1-2, with 9 bases that match TRBD1. The J segment lost 1 base and the V segment lost 4 bases, leaving 13 bases of the junction unmatched. The length of the CDR3 is 18 residues. This chain's CDR3 is CASSSLDRGYYHNYGYTF. In nucleotides, the CDR3 is TGTGCCAGCAGTTCCCTGGACAGGGGATATTACCATAACTATGGCTACACCTTC.

The genes are TRBV4-3 and TRBJ1-2, with 9 positions matching TRBD1. The CDR3 sequence is 15 residues long. V gave up 2 bases and J gave up 8 bases; unmatched junction bases: 9. Germline values: CDR1 LGHNA, CDR2 YSLEER. In DNA, the CDR3 is TGCGCCAGCAGCCAACCGGGACAGGGTTTCGTCGGCTACACCTTC. This codes for CASSQPGQGFVGYTF.

With regard to this clonotype: A much more abundant neighbour one base away suggests this may be a read error. The genes are TRBV29-1 and TRBJ2-7; TRBD1 or TRBD2 may be the D gene (5 bases each). CDR3 length: 14 residues. Germline V CDR1 and CDR2: SQVTM, ANQGSEA. V lost 4 bases and J 3 bases, leaving 16 bases between the germline ends. CDR3 sequence: CSVAWGPALYEQYF. DNA for the CDR3: TGCAGCGTTGCTTGGGGACCAGCCCTCTACGAGCAGTACTTC.

The V call is TRBV5-4, the J call TRBJ2-5; no clear D. Trimming cost V 4 bases and J 3 bases, with 7 bases left between them. CDR1 and CDR2 from the germline V gene are SGHNT and YYREEE (reference sequence). CDR3 length: 12 amino acids. The CDR3 nucleotides are TGTGCCAGCAGCGCGATAGAAGAGACCCAGTACTTC. This sequence encodes CASSAIEETQYF.

The chain has TRBV7-3 and TRBJ2-1; 9 positions agree with TRBD2. This CDR3 contains 16 residues. V was pared by 3 bases and J by 4 bases, with 7 bases of the junction left unmatched. CDR1 and CDR2 (germline): SGHTA, FQGTGA. In DNA form, the CDR3 reads TGTGCCAGCAGCTTGACTAGCGGACCACCATACAATGAGCAGTTCTTC. It translates to CASSLTSGPPYNEQFF.

This clonotype was seen only a few times. The chain employs TRBV13 and TRBJ1-4; no clear D gene. The CDR3 is 13 residues long. Germline CDR1 and CDR2: PRHDT and FYEKMQ (reference sequence). The V gene lost 5 bases and the J gene lost 5 bases, with 9 bases spanning the gap. CDR3 sequence (DNA): TGTGCCAGCAGCCTTCGAGTAAATGAAAAACTGTTTTTT. Its protein is CASSLRVNEKLFF.

On this clonotype: This could be a read error, since a much larger clone is one nucleotide away. The chain carries TRBV20-1 and TRBJ2-3; 11 nucleotides agree with TRBD2. Germline V lookup: CDR1 DFQATT, CDR2 SNEGSKA (reference sequence). V lost 0 bases, J lost 3 bases, and 5 bases stayed unmatched. The CDR3 consists of 16 residues. The CDR3 spells CSARDPVAGGTDTQYF. The DNA of the CDR3 is TGCAGTGCTAGAGATCCGGTAGCGGGAGGGACAGATACGCAGTATTTT.